Here is one TCR beta chain with its context. Sequencing used immunoSEQ multiplex PCR; TCRdb keeps in-frame clones, though not all of them. The sample has over 80,000 clones, roughly 88% seen once. The data belong to a study of graft-versus-host responses after intestinal transplantation. Background on the study: Isolated intestinal, liver-intestinal, or multivisceral transplants had been given to the recipients. Once they had received anti-thymocyte globulin induction, all recipients took tacrolimus and steroids for around 3 years.

Germline V gene data show CDR1 as SGHRS and CDR2 as YFSETQ. This CDR3 contains 13 residues. V gave up 4 bases and J gave up 5 bases; unmatched junction bases: 5. The TCR originated in a human patient who received an intestinal transplant, so some T cells may come from the graft donor. The chain is built from TRBV5-1 and TRBJ2-7; TRBD1 matches 8 bases. The input for sequencing was PBMCs, taken 255 days after intestinal transplant. In DNA form, the CDR3 reads TGCGCCAGCAGCACCTGGACAGGGAACGAGCAGTACTTC. Its protein product is CASSTWTGNEQYF.